The T cell receptor beta chain described here comes from a study of blood T cell repertoires in COVID-19. Study-wide context: Both acute and convalescent COVID-19 samples were obtained from the United States, Italy and Spain. From T cells, B-cell-depleted T cells, or PBMCs came the material, which was cDNA or gDNA.

Cohort 3 donors were reported recovered after two negative PCRs, clearance, or symptom resolution. Germline CDR1 and CDR2: SGHTA and FQGNSA. V lost 0 bases to trimming and J lost 5 bases, with 10 bases between them. CDR3 length: 15 amino acids. This table comes from immunoSEQ multiplex PCR, and its TCRdb copy is limited to in-frame clones, with some not included. The sample includes more than 40,000 clones, around 83% of them seen just once. This TCR was sampled from a woman aged 50 to 60 who had recovered from COVID-19. The sequenced sample was PBMCs or T cells enriched from blood (not recorded which). This chain connects TRBV7-2 to TRBJ1-4; TRBD1 might be the D (6 bases). The CDR3 loop reads CASSLAGQINEKLFF. The CDR3 region has the DNA TGTGCCAGCAGCTTAGCCGGACAGATAAATGAAAAACTGTTTTTT.